A selection of T cell receptor beta chains follows, all from one sample in a study of blood T cell repertoires in COVID-19. Sequencing was performed with immunoSEQ multiplex PCR; in TCRdb, only in-frame clones are kept and a portion is missing. The sample holds roughly 70,000 clones, roughly 92% seen once. The sequencing input was peripheral blood. The receptor set was obtained from a man aged 45-65 years with COVID-19, enrolled during active disease. The CDR3 runs from the conserved cysteine through the conserved F or W. A D gene is named only where the DNA matches it firmly. Clone size is not always given. Where it is, it says once, few, many or a class for expanded clones.

J: TRBJ1-1
V: TRBV7-9
size: -
D: TRBD1
DNA: TGTGCCAGCGCCGGGACAGCCCAAGCTTTCTTT
CDR3: CASAGTAQAFF

J: TRBJ1-5
V: TRBV28
size: -
D: TRBD1
DNA: TGTGCCAGCAGTTTAGCCGACAGGGGTGGCAATCAGCCCCAGCATTTT
CDR3: CASSLADRGGNQPQHF

J: TRBJ1-2
V: TRBV7-9
size: -
D: TRBD1
DNA: TGTGCCAGTCGTACCGGGACAGGGGAGGACTATGGCTACACCTTC
CDR3: CASRTGTGEDYGYTF

J: TRBJ2-7
V: TRBV28
size: -
D: -
DNA: TGTGCCAGCAGTTCGGTCGACAGGAACTACGAGCAGTACTTC
CDR3: CASSSVDRNYEQYF

J: TRBJ1-5
V: TRBV6-2/TRBV6-3
size: few
D: -
DNA: TGTGCCAGCAGTTACCCTTATCAGCCCCAGCATTTT
CDR3: CASSYPYQPQHF

J: TRBJ2-1
V: TRBV5-6
size: -
D: -
DNA: TGTGCCAGCAGTTCTCAGGGGTTTAATGAGCAGTTCTTC
CDR3: CASSSQGFNEQFF

J: TRBJ1-1
V: TRBV30
size: -
D: -
DNA: TGTGCCTGGACAGGGGACCTCATGAACACTGAAGCTTTCTTT
CDR3: CAWTGDLMNTEAFF

J: TRBJ2-1
V: TRBV19
size: -
D: -
DNA: TGTGCCAGTAGTCAGGGGCCCTACAATGAGCAGTTCTTC
CDR3: CASSQGPYNEQFF

J: TRBJ2-1
V: TRBV24-1
size: -
D: TRBD2
DNA: TGTGCCACCAGTGATTGGCCTAGCGGGCCCTCCTACAATGAGCAGTTCTTC
CDR3: CATSDWPSGPSYNEQFF

J: TRBJ1-2
V: TRBV19
size: once
D: TRBD1
DNA: TGTGCCAGTAGTATCCACGGACAGGGGGCGACGAACTATGGCTACACCTTC
CDR3: CASSIHGQGATNYGYTF

J: TRBJ1-1
V: TRBV5-1
size: -
D: TRBD1
DNA: TGCGCCAGCAGCCCCCGGGACAGTGACACTGAAGCTTTCTTT
CDR3: CASSPRDSDTEAFF

J: TRBJ2-1
V: TRBV7-6
size: -
D: TRBD2
DNA: TGTGCCAGCAGCGTGGGGAGTAGCGGGAGCTCCTACAATGAGCAGTTCTTC
CDR3: CASSVGSSGSSYNEQFF

J: TRBJ1-5
V: TRBV11-2
size: -
D: -
DNA: TGTGCCAGCAGCTTAGACGGTTGGTCGGAGCCCCAGCATTTT
CDR3: CASSLDGWSEPQHF

J: TRBJ2-7
V: TRBV6-5
size: -
D: -
DNA: TGTGCCAGCAGTTTTACGGGCTACGAGCAGTACTTC
CDR3: CASSFTGYEQYF

J: TRBJ2-1
V: TRBV29-1
size: -
D: TRBD2
DNA: TGCAGCGCCGGGACTAGCGGCAATGAGCAGTTCTTC
CDR3: CSAGTSGNEQFF

J: TRBJ2-1
V: TRBV14
size: -
D: TRBD1
DNA: TGTGCCAGCAGCCAGGGCCGCAGGGGGCGGCTAGCCTACAATGAGCAGTTCTTC
CDR3: CASSQGRRGRLAYNEQFF

J: TRBJ1-3
V: TRBV4-1
size: few
D: TRBD1
DNA: TGCGCCAGCAGCCAAGATCGCCGACAGGGTACCGTAGGAAACACCATATATTTT
CDR3: CASSQDRRQGTVGNTIYF

J: TRBJ2-1
V: TRBV28
size: -
D: TRBD2
DNA: TGTGCCAGCAGTTTGACTAGCGGGAGCTCCTACAATGAGCAGTTCTTC
CDR3: CASSLTSGSSYNEQFF

J: TRBJ2-3
V: TRBV5-1
size: -
D: -
DNA: TGCGCCAGCAGCTTGGGGCTGAGCACAGATACGCAGTATTTT
CDR3: CASSLGLSTDTQYF

J: TRBJ2-5
V: TRBV6-5
size: once
D: -
DNA: TGTGCCAGCAGTCAACCCAGCGAGGAGACCCAGTACTTC
CDR3: CASSQPSEETQYF

J: TRBJ2-1
V: TRBV6-5
size: -
D: TRBD2
DNA: TGTGCCAGCAGATATAGCGGGAGCGGTTACAATGAGCAGTTCTTC
CDR3: CASRYSGSGYNEQFF

J: TRBJ2-5
V: TRBV18
size: -
D: TRBD1
DNA: TGTGCCAGCTCACCCGGACAGGACCAAGAGACCCAGTACTTC
CDR3: CASSPGQDQETQYF

J: TRBJ2-1
V: TRBV6-6
size: -
D: TRBD2
DNA: TGTGCCAGCAGGCGACTAGCGGGAGTAATCAATGAGCAGTTCTTC
CDR3: CASRRLAGVINEQFF

J: TRBJ2-2
V: TRBV7-2
size: -
D: TRBD1
DNA: TGTGCCAGCAGTCACGGTGACAGGGGGCAGGGCGGGGAGCTGTTTTTT
CDR3: CASSHGDRGQGGELFF

J: TRBJ2-7
V: TRBV19
size: few
D: TRBD1
DNA: TGTGCCAGTAGTATCGGGACAGGGACCTACGAGCAGTACTTC
CDR3: CASSIGTGTYEQYF

J: TRBJ2-7
V: TRBV20-1
size: -
D: -
DNA: TGCAGTGCTAGTCACATCGAATCCTACGAGCAGTACTTC
CDR3: CSASHIESYEQYF

J: TRBJ1-1
V: TRBV4-1
size: -
D: TRBD1
DNA: TGCGCCAGCAGCCAGATCCGGACAGGGGGCGCAAGGTCTGAAGCTTTCTTT
CDR3: CASSQIRTGGARSEAFF

J: TRBJ2-5
V: TRBV6-1
size: -
D: -
DNA: TGTGCCAGCAGTGAATTGGGGACACAAGAGACCCAGTACTTC
CDR3: CASSELGTQETQYF

J: TRBJ1-5
V: TRBV28
size: few
D: -
DNA: TGTGCCAGCAGTTTCCGGACACAGCCCCAGCATTTT
CDR3: CASSFRTQPQHF

J: TRBJ1-1
V: TRBV25-1
size: -
D: -
DNA: TGTGCCAGCAGTGAATCCCGAGGCCCTATGAACACTGAAGCTTTCTTT
CDR3: CASSESRGPMNTEAFF

J: TRBJ2-1
V: TRBV7-9
size: -
D: -
DNA: TGTGCCAGCAGCTTAACCTTCTCCAGCTCCTACAATGAGCAGTTCTTC
CDR3: CASSLTFSSSYNEQFF

J: TRBJ2-4
V: TRBV4-1
size: -
D: TRBD1
DNA: TGCGCCAGCAGCCGAGAGCTGACAGGGGGCGAAAACATTCAGTACTTC
CDR3: CASSRELTGGENIQYF

J: TRBJ1-1
V: TRBV10-2
size: -
D: -
DNA: TGCGCCAGCAGTGAGTCACCGGGTTCAACTGAAGCTTTCTTT
CDR3: CASSESPGSTEAFF

J: TRBJ2-3
V: TRBV5-1
size: -
D: TRBD1
DNA: TGCGCCGCCGGAGGCAGGGACAGGGTATTAGATACGCAGTATTTT
CDR3: CAAGGRDRVLDTQYF

J: TRBJ2-1
V: TRBV19
size: -
D: TRBD1
DNA: TGTGCCAGTAGTCCAGGGGGCCAGGTCTACAATGAGCAGTTCTTC
CDR3: CASSPGGQVYNEQFF

J: TRBJ1-4
V: TRBV6-5
size: -
D: -
DNA: TGTGCCAGCAGTTACTCCTACAGGGAGGGTGAAAAACTGTTTTTT
CDR3: CASSYSYREGEKLFF

J: TRBJ2-7
V: TRBV27
size: -
D: TRBD2
DNA: TGTGCCAGCAGTTTGGGAGGGGCCTACGAGCGGTACTTC
CDR3: CASSLGGAYERYF

J: TRBJ2-3
V: TRBV19
size: few
D: -
DNA: TGTGCCAGTAGTTCACGGACCGGGCGGGCAGATACGCAGTATTTT
CDR3: CASSSRTGRADTQYF